Below are 9 T cell receptor beta chains sequenced from a single sample in a study of human T cells and chemical hapten exposure. Specified time point: pre-sensitization, week 0. Specified treatment: therapeutic diphenylcyclopropenone sensitization with weekly scalp DPC. TCRdb redid the calling of the RACE reads with MiXCR, one entry per CDR3 protein. The sample holds 250,000 to 300,000 distinct CDR3 sequences, around 7.3% seen once. The sample in question was whole blood, obtained in connection with sensitization to the hapten diphenylcyclopropenone (DPC). The source of these receptors is a man between 18 and 29 years old with alopecia areata. Some clones in this sample may be carry-over from other donors' samples.

This clonotype was seen a few times. The chain couples TRBV20-1 to TRBJ2-3; 8 bases align to TRBD1. J was trimmed by 3 bases and V by 4 bases; bases with no gene match: 12. Germline V gives CDR1 DFQATT, CDR2 SNEGSKA (reference sequence). CDR3 size: 16 residues. The CDR3 is CSANLPGTGVTDTQYF. The CDR3 nucleotides read TGCAGTGCTAACCTCCCCGGGACAGGAGTTACAGATACGCAGTATTTT.

This clonotype was recorded a few times. The V and J genes are TRBV7-6 and TRBJ1-1; D remains unclear. The CDR3 extends over 14 amino acids. Trimming took off 5 bases at V and 3 bases at J, with 13 bases between the two ends. CDR1 is SGHVS and CDR2 is FNYEAQ in the germline V gene. The CDR3: CASSPMGLDTEAFF. The CDR3 region has the DNA TGTGCCAGCAGCCCTATGGGCCTGGACACTGAAGCTTTCTTT.

This clonotype was observed a few times. The chain is built from TRBV7-3 and TRBJ1-5; D possibly corresponds to TRBD1 (6 bases). This CDR3 contains 14 residues. The V end was cut by 5 bases, the J end by 4 bases, with 12 bases between. Germline-derived CDR1 and CDR2 are SGHTA and FQGTGA. The CDR3 region is CASSPTGKNQPQHF. CDR3 nucleotide sequence: TGTGCCAGCAGCCCTACAGGGAAGAATCAGCCCCAGCATTTT.

The chain is built from TRBV6-1 and TRBJ2-3, with a weak D call TRBD1 (5 bases). Germline CDR1 reads MNHNS; CDR2 reads SASEGT. The ends were cut back, 3 bases at V and 4 bases at J, with 5 bases in the middle. CDR3 length: 12 residues. The CDR3 sequence is CASSEGPDTQYF. CDR3 bases: TGTGCCAGCAGTGAGGGGCCAGATACGCAGTATTTT.

The chain links TRBV20-1 to TRBJ2-7; 7 bases line up with TRBD2. Per the germline V gene, CDR1 is DFQATT and CDR2 is SNEGSKA (reference sequence). The CDR3 has 11 residues. V lost 1 base to trimming and J lost 6 bases; unmatched junction nucleotides: 0. The CDR3 DNA sequence: TGCAGTGCTAGAGGGGGGGGCGAGCAGTACTTC. It codes for CSARGGGEQYF.

This clonotype was detected only a few times. The chain employs TRBV11-2 and TRBJ1-2; D ambiguous. V lost 4 bases and J lost 2, with 11 bases in between. This CDR3 has 14 residues. Germline lookup yields CDR1 SGHAT and CDR2 FQNNGV. In DNA, the CDR3 is TGTGCCAGCAGCTGGGCAGGCCCCAACTATGGCTACACCTTC. Amino acids: CASSWAGPNYGYTF. The full variable domain, completed using reference TRBV11-2 and TRBJ1-2, is EAGVAQSPRYKIIEKRQSVAFWCNPISGHATLYWYQQILGQGPKLLIQFQNNGVVDDSQLPKDRFSAERLKGVDSTLKIQPAKLEDSAVYLCASSWAGPNYGYTFGSGTRLTVV.

This chain uses TRBV6-1 with TRBJ2-7, with D hard to call. Trimming removed 3 bases at V and 0 bases at J, with 12 bases between. This CDR3 contains 15 residues. The germline V gene has CDR1 MNHNS and CDR2 SASEGT. For the CDR3, the DNA is TGTGCCAGCAGTGACAACAGTGCGAGCTCCTACGAGCAGTACGTC. It yields the protein CASSDNSASSYEQYV.

This clonotype was seen a handful of times. This chain joins TRBV20-1 and TRBJ2-3; 8 positions match TRBD1. Germline lookup yields CDR1 DFQATT and CDR2 SNEGSKA (reference sequence). V dropped 1 base and J dropped 4; count of bases not matched to a gene: 4. This CDR3 spans 14 amino acids. CDR3 in amino acids: CSARVGQGADTQYF. The CDR3 nucleotides are TGCAGTGCTAGAGTCGGACAGGGCGCAGATACGCAGTATTTT.

This chain connects TRBV29-1 to TRBJ2-5; a weak D match, TRBD1 (6 bases). Germline V CDR1 and CDR2: SQVTM, ANQGSEA. The CDR3 extends over 13 amino acids. V lost 4 bases, J lost 2 bases, and 11 bases lay in between. The CDR3 sequence: CSVGRGSQETQYF. In DNA form, the CDR3 reads TGCAGCGTTGGCAGGGGTTCTCAAGAGACCCAGTACTTC.